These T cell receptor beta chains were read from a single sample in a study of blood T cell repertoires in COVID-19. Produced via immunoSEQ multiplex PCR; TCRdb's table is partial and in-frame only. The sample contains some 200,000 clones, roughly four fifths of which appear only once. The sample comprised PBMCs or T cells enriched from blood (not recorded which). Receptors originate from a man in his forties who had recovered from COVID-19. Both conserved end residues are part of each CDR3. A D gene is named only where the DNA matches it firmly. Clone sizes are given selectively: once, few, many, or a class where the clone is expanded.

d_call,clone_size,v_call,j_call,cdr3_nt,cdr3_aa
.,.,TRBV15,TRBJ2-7,TGTGCCACCAGCATTTCATCAGGGTACTTCTCCTACGAGCAGTACTTC,CATSISSGYFSYEQYF
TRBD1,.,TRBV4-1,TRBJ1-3,TGCGCCAGCAGCCAAGATCCTCGGACAGGGGCTGGAAACACCATATATTTT,CASSQDPRTGAGNTIYF
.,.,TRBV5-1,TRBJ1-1,TGCGCCAGCAGACGCCCCGGGGAGGGGAACACTGAAGCTTTCTTT,CASRRPGEGNTEAFF
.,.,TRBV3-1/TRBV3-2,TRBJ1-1,TGTGCCAGCAGCCCGCTCTTAGGGGAAACCACTGAAGCTTTCTTT,CASSPLLGETTEAFF
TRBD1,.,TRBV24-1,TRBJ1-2,TGTGCCACCAGTGTATCGACAGGGCGGTCGGGCTACACCTTC,CATSVSTGRSGYTF
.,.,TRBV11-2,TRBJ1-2,TGTGCCAGCAGCTTAGATCACGCGGGTGGTGGCTACACCTTC,CASSLDHAGGGYTF
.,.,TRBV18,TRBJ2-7,TGTGCCAGCTCTATAGCGGACCCGCCCTACGAGCAGTACTTC,CASSIADPPYEQYF
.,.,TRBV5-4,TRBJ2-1,TGTGCCAGCAGCCGAAGTATAGTGGGTGCCGGGGGCAATGAGCAGTTCTTC,CASSRSIVGAGGNEQFF
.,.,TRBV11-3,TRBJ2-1,TGTGCCAGCAGCTTAGCGGGGAGTGGCAATGAGCAGTTCTTC,CASSLAGSGNEQFF
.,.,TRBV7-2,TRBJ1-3,TGTGCCAGCAGCTACGGACACACCTCTGGAAACACCATATATTTT,CASSYGHTSGNTIYF
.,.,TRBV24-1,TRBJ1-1,TGTGCCACCAGTGATTCACGGGGGGCGGGTGAAGCTTTCTTT,CATSDSRGAGEAFF
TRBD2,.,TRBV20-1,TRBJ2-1,TGCAGTGCTAGTGCGGGAGCCGGGAATGAGCAGTTCTTC,CSASAGAGNEQFF
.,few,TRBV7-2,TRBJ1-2,TGTGCCAGCAGCCACCGTCAAGGGGGTTACATTAACTATGGCTACACCTTC,CASSHRQGGYINYGYTF
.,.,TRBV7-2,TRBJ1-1,TGTGCCAGCAGCGAGACCTCAGGGGCCGGCGGCACTGAAGCTTTCTTT,CASSETSGAGGTEAFF
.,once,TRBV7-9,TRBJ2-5,TGTGCCAGCAGCCCTTGGATGACTCAAGAGACCCAGTACTTC,CASSPWMTQETQYF
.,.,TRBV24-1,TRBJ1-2,TGTGCCACCAATGGCAGGATATCCTATGGCTACACCTTC,CATNGRISYGYTF
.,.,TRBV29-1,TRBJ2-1,TGCAGCGTTCATCCCTCCACGGGGTACAATGAGCAGTTCTTC,CSVHPSTGYNEQFF
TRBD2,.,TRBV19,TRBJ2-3,TGTGCCAGTAGTATAATCCTAGCGGGAGGAAGCACAGATACGCAGTATTTT,CASSIILAGGSTDTQYF
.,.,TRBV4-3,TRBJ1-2,TGCGCCAGCAGCCAAGATGACAGGAGCTATGGCTACACCTTC,CASSQDDRSYGYTF
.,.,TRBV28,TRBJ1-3,TGTGCCAGCAGCTCAGAGGGTCTAGGAAGAAACACCATATATTTT,CASSSEGLGRNTIYF
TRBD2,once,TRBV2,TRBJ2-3,TGTGCCAGCAGTCGGGAGGGCGCAGATACGCAGTATTTT,CASSREGADTQYF
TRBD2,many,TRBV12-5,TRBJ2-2,TGTGCTAGTGGCCCGGGACTAGCGGGAGCCTACACCGGGGAGCTGTTTTTT,CASGPGLAGAYTGELFF
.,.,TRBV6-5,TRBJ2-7,TGTGCCAGCAGCCCAGGCTCCTACGAGCAGTACTTC,CASSPGSYEQYF
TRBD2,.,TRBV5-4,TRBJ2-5,TGTGCCAGCAGCTACGGGGGGGAGGGCCAGGAGACCCAGTACTTC,CASSYGGEGQETQYF
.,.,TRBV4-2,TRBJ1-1,TGTGCCAGCAGCCAAGCCGGCCAGGTAAACACTGAAGCTTTCTTT,CASSQAGQVNTEAFF
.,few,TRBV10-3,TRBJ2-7,TGTGCCATTTCCAACAGGACCTACGAGCAGTACTTC,CAISNRTYEQYF
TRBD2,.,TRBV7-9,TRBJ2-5,TGTGCCAGCAGCTGGGGAGGGAGGACCCAAGAGACCCAGTACTTC,CASSWGGRTQETQYF
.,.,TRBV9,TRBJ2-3,TGTGCCAGCAGCGTTGAATACTTTAGCACAGATACGCAGTATTTT,CASSVEYFSTDTQYF
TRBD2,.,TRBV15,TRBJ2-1,TGTGCCACCAGCAGCCGGACTAGGCTTTACAATGAGCAGTTCTTC,CATSSRTRLYNEQFF
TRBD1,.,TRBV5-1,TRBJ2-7,TGCGCCAGCAGCTGGGGGACAGGCCAGTCCTACGAGCAGTACTTC,CASSWGTGQSYEQYF
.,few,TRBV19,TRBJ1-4,TGTGCCAGTAGCTTACAGGAACCGCTCACTACAACTAATGAAAAACTGTTTTTT,CASSLQEPLTTTNEKLFF
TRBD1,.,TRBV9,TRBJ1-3,TGTGCCAGCAGCGCCGGACAGGGAGGAAACACCATATATTTT,CASSAGQGGNTIYF
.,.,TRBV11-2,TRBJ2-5,TGTGCCAGCAGCTTTGGTAGCCAAGAGACCCAGTACTTC,CASSFGSQETQYF
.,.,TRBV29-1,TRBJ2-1,TGCACTCTCGACGGTAACCATCGGGATGAGCAGTTCTTC,CTLDGNHRDEQFF
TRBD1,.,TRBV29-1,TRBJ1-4,TGCAGCACCCCAGGGACAGGGGATGAAAAACTGTTTTTT,CSTPGTGDEKLFF
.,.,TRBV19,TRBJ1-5,TGTGCCAGTAGTAGGCAGGGACTTAGCAATCAGCCCCAGCATTTT,CASSRQGLSNQPQHF
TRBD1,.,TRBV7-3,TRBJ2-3,TGTGCCAGTCAACAGGGGGCGAGCACAGATACGCAGTATTTT,CASQQGASTDTQYF
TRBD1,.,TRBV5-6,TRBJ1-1,TGTGCCAGCAGCTTTCCAGGGGGGAACACTGAAGCTTTCTTT,CASSFPGGNTEAFF
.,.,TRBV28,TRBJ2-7,TGTGCCAGCAGTTTAGGCCTTTACGAGCAGTACTTC,CASSLGLYEQYF
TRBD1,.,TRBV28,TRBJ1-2,TGTGCCATTGGACAGGGTAACTATGGCTACACCTTC,CAIGQGNYGYTF
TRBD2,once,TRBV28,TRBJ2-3,TGTGCCAGCAGACCTGGGGGGGGCACAGATACGCAGTATTTT,CASRPGGGTDTQYF
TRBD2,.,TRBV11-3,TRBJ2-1,TGTGCCAGCAGCTTAGAAGGGACTAGCGGTTACAATGAGCAGTTCTTC,CASSLEGTSGYNEQFF
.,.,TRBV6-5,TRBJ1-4,TGTGCCAGCACCCAACGAGCGGGGGCGCCTGAAAAACTGTTTTTT,CASTQRAGAPEKLFF
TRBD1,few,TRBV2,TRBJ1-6,TGTGCCAGCAGTAGACAGGGGGCGTATTCACCCCTCCACTTT,CASSRQGAYSPLHF
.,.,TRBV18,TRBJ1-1,TGTGCCAGCTCACCGAATGGACAGTCGGACGAAGCTTTCTTT,CASSPNGQSDEAFF
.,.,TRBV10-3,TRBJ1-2,TGTGCCAGCAGCCCAACGTCAGGGGATGGCTACACCTTC,CASSPTSGDGYTF
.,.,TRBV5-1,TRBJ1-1,TGCGCCAGCAGCTTGAAGATCGACACCGAAGCTTTCTTT,CASSLKIDTEAFF
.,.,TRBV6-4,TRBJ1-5,TGTGCCAGAGGGGCGGGGGTTGGCGGCAATCAGCCCCAGCATTTT,CARGAGVGGNQPQHF
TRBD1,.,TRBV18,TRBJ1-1,TGTGCCAGCTCATCGTCGACAGGGGGATGGACTGAAGCTTTCTTT,CASSSSTGGWTEAFF
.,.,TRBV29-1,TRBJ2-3,TGCAGCGTTTGGGAACAGGGTTCAGATACGCAGTATTTT,CSVWEQGSDTQYF
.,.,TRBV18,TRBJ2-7,TGTGCCAGCTCACCCTTTGACTCCAGCGACTACGAGCAGTACTTC,CASSPFDSSDYEQYF
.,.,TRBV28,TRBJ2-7,TGTGCCAGCAGTTTGGGGGGTGGGGCCTTCGGGACGGAAGGCTACGAGCAGTACTTC,CASSLGGGAFGTEGYEQYF
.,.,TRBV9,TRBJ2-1,TGTGCCAGCACTCGTAGTAACAGGCCAGACGAGCAGTTCTTC,CASTRSNRPDEQFF
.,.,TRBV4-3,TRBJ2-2,TGCGCCAGCAGCCAAGACCCGGAGGGTTCGGCCGGGGAGCTGTTTTTT,CASSQDPEGSAGELFF
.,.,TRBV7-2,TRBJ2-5,TGTGCCAGCACCCGGGACATTCAAGAGACCCAGTACTTC,CASTRDIQETQYF
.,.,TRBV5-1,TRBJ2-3,TGCGCCAGCAGCTTATCAGGCACAGATACGCAGTATTTT,CASSLSGTDTQYF
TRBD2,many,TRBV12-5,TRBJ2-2,TGTGCTAGTGGTTTGGGACTAGCGGCTACCGGGGAGCTGTTTTTT,CASGLGLAATGELFF